What follows are 6 T cell receptor beta chains derived from one specimen sequenced in a study of metastatic and nonmetastatic thyroid tumors. TCRdb re-called the PCR reads with MiXCR. Here the sample spans about 59,000 clones, 15% to 20% being singletons. All patients were untreated before thyroid surgery. Sequenced input: blood. These receptors were collected from a male donor with papillary thyroid cancer or a benign thyroid nodule (not recorded which). Some clones in this sample may be carry-over from other donors' samples.

This clone was observed many times. Other DNA sequences in this sample translate to the same CDR3. The chain links TRBV12-3 or TRBV12-4 to TRBJ2-7; 9 nucleotides agree with TRBD2. V trimming: 6 bases; J trimming: 6 bases; junction bases outside the gene matches: 21. The CDR3 has 18 residues. The CDR3, as DNA: TGTGCCAGCAGCTCAGAAAACCCCTCGGGCGGGAGGGCCTTCGAGCAGTACGTC. Its protein is CASSSENPSGGRAFEQYV.

In this sample, this clone turned up many times. The chain has TRBV20-1 and TRBJ2-7, with D perhaps TRBD2 (7 bases). Trimming removed 5 bases at V and 2 bases at J, with 16 bases between. Looked up from germline, CDR1 is DFQATT and CDR2 is SNEGSKA (reference sequence). The CDR3 is 14 amino acids. CDR3 amino acids: CSAPGRGQTYEQYF. DNA for the CDR3: TGCAGTGCTCCGGGGCGGGGGCAGACCTACGAGCAGTACTTC.

The table lists this clone with a few counts. The V gene is TRBV13, the J gene TRBJ2-5, with 13 bases matching TRBD2. The V gene end was trimmed by 5 bases and the J gene end by 4 bases; junction bases not matched to a gene: 4. The CDR3 has 15 residues. Germline lookup yields CDR1 PRHDT and CDR2 FYEKMQ (reference sequence). CDR3 loop: CASSRLAGGGETQYF. Written as DNA, the CDR3 is TGTGCCAGCAGCAGACTAGCGGGGGGTGGAGAGACCCAGTACTTC.

The chain carries TRBV7-9 and TRBJ2-1; maybe TRBD2 (5 bases). The CDR3 loop spans 14 amino acids. Germline V gene sequence: CDR1 SEHNR, CDR2 FQNEAQ (reference sequence). Trimming pared 2 bases from V and 10 bases from J, leaving 15 bases between. The CDR3 protein is CASSLSRGAVEQFF. The CDR3 coding sequence is TGTGCCAGCAGCTTATCGCGTGGAGCGGTCGAGCAGTTCTTC.

This clone has only a few counts. The sample has other DNA sequences that encode this CDR3 too. The V gene is TRBV9, the J gene TRBJ2-3; no definite D call. The CDR3 loop spans 13 amino acids. V lost 4 bases to trimming and J lost 2 bases, with 8 bases between them. The germline gives CDR1 SGDLS, CDR2 YYNGEE. The CDR3 DNA follows: TGTGCCAGCAGCCCTGGGTACACAGATACGCAGTATTTT. Its protein is CASSPGYTDTQYF. The entire variable domain, with the rest obtained from reference TRBV9 and TRBJ2-3, is as follows: DSGVTQTPKHLITATGQRVTLRCSPRSGDLSVYWYQQSLDQGLQFLIQYYNGEERAKGNILERFSAQQFPDLHSELNLSSLELGDSALYFCASSPGYTDTQYFGPGTRLTVL.

This clone has a count of ten or more. V usage is TRBV7-2 and J usage is TRBJ1-1; TRBD1 is a possible D gene (6 bases). Trimming removed 5 bases from V and 3 bases from J, with 13 bases in between. In germline, CDR1 is SGHTA, CDR2 FQGNSA. This CDR3 has 14 amino acids. CDR3 sequence: CASSPGQGYTEAFF. CDR3 nucleotide sequence: TGTGCCAGCAGCCCAGGGCAGGGGTACACTGAAGCTTTCTTT.